This T cell receptor beta chain was identified in a study of T cells in tumors after PD-1 blockade. The repertoire was sequenced with immunoSEQ multiplex PCR; TCRdb's copy has only in-frame clones and lacks some. The table includes some 3,900 clones, 62% detected once. This CDR3 has 15 amino acids. The ends were cut back, 6 bases at V and 2 bases at J, with 15 bases in the middle. Germline loops: CDR1 MNHEY, CDR2 SVGAGI. Source: tumor tissue, taken after anti-PD-1 treatment. The receptor comes from a human donor with cutaneous squamous cell carcinoma. This rearrangement joins TRBV6-5 to TRBJ2-3; tentative D call: TRBD2 (7 bases). The CDR3 DNA follows: TGTGCCAGCAGGATAGGGGGGGACCTCACAGATACGCAGTATTTT. Protein: CASRIGGDLTDTQYF.